Reported below is one T cell receptor (beta chain). The antigen is undetermined. Time point given: persistent/refractory GD, antithyroid drugs over 5 years with positive TRAb. There was RNA extracted from PBMCs, and the TCR library was made from it. Graves' disease was diagnosed by American Thyroid Association guidelines. An endocrinology department in Xi'an, China, recruited the patients. The data were taken from a study of regulatory T cells in long-lasting Graves disease. General observations from the study: With persistent disease, TRBV28, TRBJ1-2 and TRBJ2-5 were the favored segments.

iRepertoire HTBI primers and Arm-PCR of CDR3 regions built TCR beta libraries. Each CDR3 protein gets one entry after TCRdb re-called the multiplex PCR reads with MiXCR. The sample includes a few hundred thousand distinct CDR3 sequences, around 22% of them seen just once. This CDR3 comprises 14 residues. The ends were cut back, 5 bases at V and 2 bases at J, with 16 bases in the middle. CDR1 and CDR2 from the germline V gene are DFQATT and SNEGSKA (reference sequence). The sequenced sample was peripheral blood mononuclear cells (PBMCs), obtained when the disease was refractory, from a patient treated with antithyroid drugs. This clonotype originated in a female donor with Graves disease. The chain joins TRBV20-1 to TRBJ2-7; D possibly corresponds to TRBD1 (6 bases). CDR3: CSAANRANPYEQYF. As DNA, the CDR3 is TGCAGTGCTGCTAACAGGGCTAATCCCTACGAGCAGTACTTC.